What follows are 22 T cell receptor beta chains derived from one specimen sequenced in a study of shared clonotypes between healthy human individuals. Some clones are missing from TCRdb's copy, which holds only in-frame ones; the method was immunoSEQ multiplex PCR. This sample has about 2.4 million clones, with 93% found just once. Sample: naive CD4+ T cells from PBMCs. Subset reported: CD45RA+ positively selected. These receptors all come from a man between 18 and 35 years old in good health. Some clones in this sample may be carry-over from other donors' samples.

This chain links TRBV5-1 with TRBJ2-6; D is perhaps TRBD1 (6 bases). There are 17 residues in the CDR3. Germline V gene sequence: CDR1 SGHRS, CDR2 YFSETQ. Trimming stripped 4 bases from V and 0 bases from J, with 14 bases between. Written as DNA, the CDR3 is TGCGCCAGCAGCCCATTGGACAGAAGCTCTGGGGCCAACGTCCTGACTTTC. It yields the protein CASSPLDRSSGANVLTF.

The gene calls are TRBV6-5 and TRBJ2-2; 9 nucleotides line up with TRBD2. V lost 5 bases to trimming and J lost 6 bases; unmatched junction nucleotides: 1. CDR3 size: 13 residues. Germline V gives CDR1 MNHEY, CDR2 SVGAGI. CDR3 amino acids: CASSVAGAGELFF. The CDR3 nucleotides read TGTGCCAGCAGTGTAGCGGGAGCCGGGGAGCTGTTTTTT.

This clone has only one observation. The same CDR3 is also encoded by other DNA sequences in this sample. This chain's CDR3 is CASSLESQETQYF. CDR3 DNA sequence: TGTGCCAGCAGCTTGGAATCTCAGGAGACCCAGTACTTC. The rearrangement links TRBV5-4 to TRBJ2-5; D is undetermined. The V gene lost 0 bases and the J gene lost 5 bases, with 8 bases spanning the gap. The CDR3 sequence is 13 residues long. CDR1 SGHNT and CDR2 YYREEE come from the germline V gene (reference sequence).

The V and J genes are TRBV5-1 and TRBJ2-1, with TRBD2 as a possible D gene (6 bases). CDR1 is SGHRS, CDR2 YFSETQ, per germline. V lost 1 base and J lost 2, with 13 bases in between. The CDR3 has 16 amino acids. The CDR3: CASSLFGGGTYNEQFF. As DNA, the CDR3 is TGCGCCAGCAGCTTGTTTGGTGGAGGGACCTACAATGAGCAGTTCTTC.

V usage is TRBV7-8 and J usage is TRBJ2-5, with D tentatively TRBD2 (6 bases). The CDR3 runs 18 residues. The V and J ends lost 5 bases and 5 bases respectively, with 27 bases between them. The germline V gene has CDR1 SGHVS and CDR2 FQNEAQ. The CDR3 loop is CASSKGSLSNSGGETQYF. The CDR3 DNA sequence: TGTGCCAGCAGCAAGGGATCCCTCTCTAACTCAGGAGGGGAGACCCAGTACTTC.

The rearrangement links TRBV30 to TRBJ1-6; tentative D call: TRBD1 (6 bases). This CDR3 is built from 15 residues. Germline V lookup: CDR1 GTSNPN, CDR2 SVGIG (reference sequence). The V and J ends lost 3 bases and 6 bases respectively, with 15 bases between them. This CDR3 reads CAWSLSGGLNSPLHF. CDR3 coding DNA: TGTGCCTGGAGCCTCTCGGGGGGGCTTAATTCACCCCTCCACTTT.

The chain joins TRBV19 to TRBJ2-6; D is ambiguous. The CDR3 length is 16 residues. CDR1 and CDR2 from the germline V gene are LNHDA and SQIVND (reference sequence). V lost 2 bases and J lost 4, with 12 bases in between. CDR3 bases: TGTGCCAGTAGTATATTTAGGGCAGGCGGGGCCAACGTCCTGACTTTC. Its protein is CASSIFRAGGANVLTF.

The J gene is TRBJ1-6, the V gene TRBV11-2; D gene unclear. The CDR3 totals 15 residues. The germline V gene encodes CDR1 SGHAT and CDR2 FQNNGV. V gave up 1 base and J gave up 9 bases, with 13 bases separating them. CDR3 nucleotide sequence: TGTGCCAGCAGCTTAGGCGAGGCCTGGGGTTCACCCCTCCACTTT. It is translated as CASSLGEAWGSPLHF.

This chain links TRBV28 with TRBJ2-2; 11 positions match TRBD1. CDR3 size: 14 residues. J was trimmed by 4 bases and V by 8 bases; bases with no gene match: 3. Germline V lookup: CDR1 MDHEN, CDR2 SYDVKM. The CDR3 loop reads CASLGQGATGELFF. The DNA of the CDR3 is TGTGCCAGCCTCGGACAGGGGGCCACCGGGGAGCTGTTTTTT. The entire variable domain, with the rest obtained from reference TRBV28 and TRBJ2-2, is as follows: DVKVTQSSRYLVKRTGEKVFLECVQDMDHENMFWYRQDPGLGLRLIYFSYDVKMKEKGDIPEGYSVSREKKERFSLILESASTNQTSMYLCASLGQGATGELFFGEGSRLTVL.

CDR3 sequence reads: CASSRGRVNTEAFF. The CDR3 DNA follows: TGTGCCAGCAGCCGAGGACGGGTTAACACTGAAGCTTTCTTT. V gene TRBV7-8 combines with J gene TRBJ1-1; D gene ambiguous. V was pared by 5 bases and J by 2 bases, with 12 bases between. CDR3 length equals 14 residues. CDR1 and CDR2 from the germline V gene are SGHVS and FQNEAQ.

The chain employs TRBV28 and TRBJ2-1; D perhaps matches TRBD1 (7 bases). Trimming took 6 bases from V and 7 from J, leaving 19 bases between them. Germline loops: CDR1 MDHEN, CDR2 SYDVKM. The length of the CDR3 is 15 residues. CDR3 amino acids: CASSRTTGSGNEQFF. DNA of the CDR3: TGTGCCAGCAGCCGAACGACAGGGAGCGGGAATGAGCAGTTCTTC.

The chain is built from TRBV18 and TRBJ1-2, with D possibly matching TRBD1 (6 bases). V lost 2 bases, J lost 4 bases, and 11 bases lay in between. The CDR3 loop spans 14 amino acids. In germline, CDR1 is KGHSH, CDR2 LQKENI. DNA for the CDR3: TGTGCCAGCTCACCAGGGGGCATGACCTATGGCTACACCTTC. This translates into CASSPGGMTYGYTF. Looking up the rest from reference TRBV18 and TRBJ1-2 gives the full variable domain: NAGVMQNPRHLVRRRGQEARLRCSPMKGHSHVYWYRQLPEEGLKFMVYLQKENIIDESGMPKERFSAEFPKEGPSILRIQQVVRGDSAAYFCASSPGGMTYGYTFGSGTRLTVV.

Comment on this clone: Other DNA sequences in this specimen translate into the identical CDR3. In DNA, the CDR3 is TGTGCCAGCAGCCCGGGACCGAGCAATCAGCCCCAGCATTTT. This translates into CASSPGPSNQPQHF. The chain recombines TRBV9 with TRBJ1-5, with D perhaps matching TRBD1 (5 bases). V was trimmed by 4 bases and J by 1 base, leaving 9 bases between them. Germline CDR1 reads SGDLS; CDR2 reads YYNGEE. This CDR3 contains 14 residues.

The genes are TRBV2 and TRBJ1-6, with D perhaps matching TRBD1 (5 bases). The V end was cut by 4 bases, the J end by 0 bases, with 13 bases between. There are 17 residues in the CDR3. Germline loops: CDR1 SNHLY, CDR2 FYNNEI. The CDR3 region has the DNA TGTGCCAGCAGTGCCCGAGAGGGGCCCTCCTATAATTCACCCCTCCACTTT. This sequence encodes CASSAREGPSYNSPLHF.

This clone was counted a single time. The rearrangement links TRBV14 to TRBJ2-7; D may match TRBD1 or TRBD2 (5 bases each). V lost 4 bases to trimming and J lost 3 bases, with 19 bases between them. Germline CDR1 is SGHDN and CDR2 is FVKESK. The length of the CDR3 is 16 residues. CDR3 nucleotides: TGTGCCAGCAGCCCTTCCGCCCGGGACCTCCGCTACGAGCAGTACTTC. This gives the protein CASSPSARDLRYEQYF.

The chain employs TRBV7-3 and TRBJ2-1; the D is unclear. CDR1 is SGHTA and CDR2 is FQGTGA in the germline V gene. The CDR3 totals 15 residues. Trimming pared 4 bases from V and 4 bases from J, leaving 14 bases between. The CDR3 sequence: CASSSSGATYNEQFF. DNA of the CDR3: TGTGCCAGCAGCTCCTCCGGAGCCACTTACAATGAGCAGTTCTTC. The variable domain in full, completed from reference TRBV7-3 and TRBJ2-1, reads GAGVSQTPSNKVTEKGKYVELRCDPISGHTALYWYRQSLGQGPEFLIYFQGTGAADDSGLPNDRFFAVRPEGSVSTLKIQRTERGDSAVYLCASSSSGATYNEQFFGPGTRLTVL.

V gene TRBV5-1 combines with J gene TRBJ2-1, with D possibly TRBD2 on 5 matching bases. Trimming removed 4 bases at V and 2 bases at J, with 10 bases between. The CDR3 runs 14 residues. The V gene's germline CDR1 is SGHRS and CDR2 YFSETQ. The CDR3: CASSEQRTYNEQFF. The DNA for the CDR3 is TGCGCCAGCAGCGAACAGCGGACCTACAATGAGCAGTTCTTC.

The V call is TRBV27, the J call TRBJ2-7, with TRBD2 identical over 12 bases. The CDR3 spans 16 residues. V was pared by 7 bases and J by 5 bases, with 12 bases of the junction left unmatched. Germline CDR1 is MNHEY and CDR2 is SMNVEV (reference sequence). In nucleotides, the CDR3 is TGTGCCAGCACATGGGCTAGCGGGAGGGATATTAACGAGCAGTACTTC. It translates to CASTWASGRDINEQYF.

The chain carries TRBV11-2 and TRBJ1-2; D is undetermined. With 5 bases removed from V and 8 bases from J, the gap between germline ends came to 18 bases. Per germline, CDR1 SGHAT and CDR2 FQNNGV. The CDR3 runs to 14 residues. Here the CDR3 DNA reads TGTGCCAGCAGCCCCCGGGAGGGTGCGGGAGGCTACACCTTC. This gives the protein CASSPREGAGGYTF.

The chain combines TRBV5-1 with TRBJ2-2; 8 bases agree with TRBD2. CDR1 SGHRS and CDR2 YFSETQ come from the germline V gene. V trimming: 0 bases; J trimming: 1 base; junction bases outside the gene matches: 2. The length of the CDR3 is 16 residues. CDR3 sequence reads: CASSLALAENTGELFF. The DNA of the CDR3 is TGCGCCAGCAGCTTGGCACTAGCGGAGAACACCGGGGAGCTGTTTTTT.

There are a few counts of this clone. The gene calls are TRBV19 and TRBJ1-5; 8 nucleotides match TRBD1. Per germline, CDR1 LNHDA and CDR2 SQIVND (reference sequence). This CDR3 has 19 residues. J gave up 0 bases and V 7 bases, and 17 bases lay outside the gene matches. The DNA for the CDR3 is TGTGCCAGTACCCACCCCCGGGGGACAGGATACACTAGCAATCAGCCCCAGCATTTT. Its translation is CASTHPRGTGYTSNQPQHF.

Many counts were recorded for this clone. Other DNA sequences in this sample translate to the same CDR3. This chain connects TRBV30 to TRBJ1-5; D call uncertain. V was pared by 1 base and J by 7 bases, with 11 bases between. The CDR3 extends over 13 amino acids. Germline values: CDR1 GTSNPN, CDR2 SVGIG (reference sequence). DNA of the CDR3: TGTGCCTGGAGTGGGGGAGGGAGGCAGCCCCAGCATTTT. Amino acid sequence: CAWSGGGRQPQHF.